This T cell receptor beta chain was found in a study of cytomegalovirus exposure and HLA in healthy donors. Study-wide results and limits: Later analysis demonstrated an association between a missense DCLRE1C variant and TCR beta V- and J-gene trimming.

To note about this clone: Its antigen is still unknown.

Primers included in the PCR were 60 Vbeta and 13 Jbeta primers. The protocol was immunoSEQ multiplex PCR, while the TCRdb copy is restricted to in-frame clones and leaves out a portion. The sample shows roughly 78,000 clones, about 72% of them seen only once. Trimming took off 6 bases at V and 4 bases at J, with 16 bases between the two ends. The V gene's germline CDR1 is MDHEN and CDR2 SYDVKM. CDR3 length equals 15 residues. The specimen sequenced was PBMCs. The sequence derives from a man aged 35-49 years in good health and CMV-seropositive. This chain links TRBV28 with TRBJ1-3, with D maybe TRBD1 (6 bases). The CDR3: CASRKPGGRGNTIYF. In DNA form, the CDR3 reads TGTGCCAGCAGAAAGCCGGGGGGGCGGGGAAACACCATATATTTT.